Each of the 30 T cell receptor beta chains below was sequenced from the same sample in a study of blood T cell repertoires in COVID-19. Sequencing used immunoSEQ multiplex PCR; TCRdb keeps in-frame clones, though not all of them. The sample includes roughly 70,000 clones, approximately 89% of them seen just once. Sequenced input: peripheral blood. The source is a human donor in a cohort sampled during active COVID-19.

This chain uses TRBV4-2 with TRBJ2-7; 10 positions agree with TRBD2. The germline V gene has CDR1 LGHNA and CDR2 YNFKEQ. This CDR3 is built from 15 residues. V lost 1 base and J lost 3; bases outside the gene matches: 3. In DNA, the CDR3 is TGTGCCAGCAGCCAAGGGGCTAGCGGGAGCTACGAGCAGTACTTC. Protein: CASSQGASGSYEQYF.

The chain joins TRBV7-9 to TRBJ2-3; D call uncertain. The CDR3 has 11 residues. Germline V gives CDR1 SEHNR, CDR2 FQNEAQ (reference sequence). V lost 2 bases to trimming and J lost 7 bases, with 4 bases between them. The DNA of the CDR3 is TGTGCCAGCAGCTTACCCAATACGCAGTATTTT. The encoded protein is CASSLPNTQYF.

The chain employs TRBV5-6 and TRBJ1-2; D ambiguous. Trimming took off 7 bases at V and 3 bases at J, with 19 bases between the two ends. The CDR3 loop spans 15 amino acids. Germline V lookup: CDR1 SGHDT, CDR2 YYEEEE. CDR3 sequence (DNA): TGTGCCAGCCTTCGCGAGGGCCCTTGGGACTATGGCTACACCTTC. It codes for CASLREGPWDYGYTF.

The J gene is TRBJ1-5, the V gene TRBV5-5; TRBD1 aligns across 7 bases. The CDR3 contains 14 residues. The V segment lost 2 bases and the J segment 4 bases; nucleotides outside the gene matches: 3. CDR1 is SGHKS and CDR2 is YYEKEE in the germline V gene (reference sequence). CDR3 protein: CASSLSGGNQPQHF. CDR3 coding DNA: TGTGCCAGCAGCTTATCAGGGGGAAATCAGCCCCAGCATTTT.

This sequence joins TRBV27 and TRBJ2-7; 8 positions agree with TRBD2. After removal of 6 bases from V and 3 bases from J, the junction contained 10 bases not matched to a gene. The CDR3 covers 15 residues. Germline V gene sequence: CDR1 MNHEY, CDR2 SMNVEV (reference sequence). The CDR3 nucleotides are TGTGCCAGCAGCTTGATAAAGACTAGCGTCTACGAGCAGTACTTC. This gives the protein CASSLIKTSVYEQYF.

The chain carries TRBV7-9 and TRBJ2-7, with TRBD1 matching over 8 bases. J lost 5 bases, V lost 5 bases, and 23 bases had no gene match. CDR3 length: 19 amino acids. Germline values: CDR1 SEHNR, CDR2 FQNEAQ (reference sequence). CDR3 nucleotide sequence: TGTGCCAGCAGCCAGGGGGCCGGGTTTTTGAGTCCCCTCTTCGACGAGCAGTACTTC. As protein: CASSQGAGFLSPLFDEQYF. Based on the CDR3 plus reference TRBV7-9 and TRBJ2-7, the full variable domain is DTGVSQNPRHKITKRGQNVTFRCDPISEHNRLYWYRQTLGQGPEFLTYFQNEAQLEKSRLLSDRFSAERPKGSFSTLEIQRTEQGDSAMYLCASSQGAGFLSPLFDEQYFGPGTRLTVT.

This sequence joins TRBV25-1 and TRBJ1-4; 7 bases align to TRBD1. J lost 2 bases, V lost 8 bases, and 8 bases had no gene match. Germline V gene lookup returns CDR1 MGHDK and CDR2 SYGVNS. This CDR3 has 15 residues. The CDR3 protein is CASPPGTDTNEKLFF. CDR3 bases: TGTGCCAGCCCCCCGGGGACAGATACTAATGAAAAACTGTTTTTT.

This CDR3 reads CSAKTGSSYEQYF. The DNA of the CDR3 is TGCAGCGCGAAGACAGGTAGCTCCTACGAGCAGTACTTC. This chain uses TRBV29-1 with TRBJ2-7, with D possibly matching TRBD1 (6 bases). The CDR3 runs to 13 residues. The V and J ends lost 7 bases and 0 bases respectively, with 13 bases between them. From germline, CDR1 is SQVTM and CDR2 ANQGSEA.

This chain connects TRBV18 to TRBJ1-6, with D perhaps TRBD1 (6 bases). Trimming stripped 6 bases from V and 7 bases from J, with 13 bases between. Germline loops: CDR1 KGHSH, CDR2 LQKENI. The CDR3 contains 14 residues. CDR3: CASSYREPNSPLHF. The CDR3 region has the DNA TGTGCCAGCTCCTACAGGGAACCCAATTCACCCCTCCACTTT. The full variable domain, completed using reference TRBV18 and TRBJ1-6, is NAGVMQNPRHLVRRRGQEARLRCSPMKGHSHVYWYRQLPEEGLKFMVYLQKENIIDESGMPKERFSAEFPKEGPSILRIQQVVRGDSAAYFCASSYREPNSPLHFGNGTRLTVT.

The chain has TRBV5-5 and TRBJ1-6; TRBD1 matches at 11 bases. The CDR3 runs to 16 residues. V trimming: 3 bases; J trimming: 6 bases; junction bases outside the gene matches: 5. CDR1 SGHKS and CDR2 YYEKEE come from the germline V gene (reference sequence). In DNA form, the CDR3 reads TGTGCCAGCAGCTCGGGACAGGGGGTTTCTAATTCACCCCTCCACTTT. Encoded protein: CASSSGQGVSNSPLHF. Full variable domain (missing parts from reference TRBV5-5 and TRBJ1-6): DAGVTQSPTHLIKTRGQQVTLRCSPISGHKSVSWYQQVLGQGPQFIFQYYEKEERGRGNFPDRFSARQFPNYSSELNVNALLLGDSALYLCASSSGQGVSNSPLHFGNGTRLTVT.

The chain combines TRBV27 with TRBJ2-7, with a weak D call TRBD2 (6 bases). The CDR3 consists of 10 residues. Deletions cut 2 bases from V and 13 bases from J, with 9 bases between. Germline CDR1 and CDR2: MNHEY and SMNVEV (reference sequence). CDR3 sequence (DNA): TGTGCCAGCAGTTTAAAAGGGACTTACTTC. Protein: CASSLKGTYF.

The chain links TRBV5-6 to TRBJ2-7; 14 bases line up with TRBD2. Unmatched junction bases numbered 8, after V lost 5 bases and J lost 7 bases. Germline V lookup: CDR1 SGHDT, CDR2 YYEEEE. The CDR3 runs to 15 residues. As DNA, the CDR3 is TGTGCCAGCAGATTGACTAGCGGGGGGGCCCGGGAGCAGTACTTC. Amino acids: CASRLTSGGAREQYF.

J is TRBJ2-7 and V is TRBV2; TRBD1 aligns across 8 bases. Germline-derived CDR1 and CDR2 are SNHLY and FYNNEI. The CDR3 runs 14 residues. With V trimmed by 5 bases and J by 1 base, 4 bases remained unmatched. In DNA form, the CDR3 reads TGTGCCAGCAGTCAAACAGGGGGTTCCTACGAGCAGTACTTC. Residues: CASSQTGGSYEQYF.

The J gene is TRBJ2-7, the V gene TRBV6-5, with 11 bases aligning to TRBD2. The CDR3 runs to 15 residues. CDR1 and CDR2 from the germline V gene are MNHEY and SVGAGI. J lost 2 bases, V lost 0 bases, and 0 bases had no gene match. The CDR3 sequence is CASSYSSGGAYEQYF. For the CDR3, the DNA is TGTGCCAGCAGTTACTCTAGCGGGGGGGCCTACGAGCAGTACTTC.

J is TRBJ2-7 and V is TRBV19, with 8 bases lining up with TRBD1. The CDR3 consists of 14 residues. Germline CDR1 and CDR2: LNHDA and SQIVND (reference sequence). V shed 5 bases and J 7 bases; nucleotides not matched to a gene: 10. The DNA for the CDR3 is TGTGCCAGTAGTCCTGGACAGGGTGGTCGGGAGCAGTACTTC. This codes for CASSPGQGGREQYF.

J is TRBJ2-7 and V is TRBV5-4; 9 bases match TRBD1. The V and J ends lost 3 bases and 2 bases, in that order; junction bases with no gene match: 3. This CDR3 is 14 amino acids long. CDR1 and CDR2 from the germline V gene are SGHNT and YYREEE (reference sequence). This CDR3 reads CASSWGQGPYEQYF. The DNA for the CDR3 is TGTGCCAGCAGCTGGGGACAGGGACCCTACGAGCAGTACTTC.

The chain has TRBV7-8 and TRBJ1-5; 8 bases are shared with TRBD1. CDR1 and CDR2 from the germline V gene are SGHVS and FQNEAQ. V was pared by 4 bases and J by 5 bases, with 16 bases of the junction left unmatched. CDR3 length: 18 amino acids. The CDR3 reads CASSSGSSGGASDQPQHF. In DNA form, the CDR3 reads TGTGCCAGCAGCTCAGGGTCTTCAGGGGGCGCTTCGGATCAGCCCCAGCATTTT. The entire variable domain, with the rest obtained from reference TRBV7-8 and TRBJ1-5, is as follows: GAGVSQSPRYKVAKRGQDVALRCDPISGHVSLFWYQQALGQGPEFLTYFQNEAQLDKSGLPSDRFFAERPEGSVSTLKIQRTQQEDSAVYLCASSSGSSGGASDQPQHFGDGTRLSIL.

The chain recombines TRBV6-5 with TRBJ1-2; D remains unclear. The CDR3 length is 15 residues. Per the germline V gene, CDR1 is MNHEY and CDR2 is SVGAGI. V lost 0 bases, J lost 2 bases, and 10 bases lay in between. The CDR3 sequence: CASSYSDSVNYGYTF. Written as DNA, the CDR3 is TGTGCCAGCAGTTACTCGGACTCGGTCAACTATGGCTACACCTTC.

The chain couples TRBV11-2 to TRBJ2-7; possibly TRBD1 for D (6 bases). This CDR3 spans 15 amino acids. V was clipped by 5 bases and J by 0 bases, with 14 bases between them. Germline loops: CDR1 SGHAT, CDR2 FQNNGV. CDR3 region: CASSRTRDNSYEQYF. The CDR3 coding sequence is TGTGCCAGCAGCCGCACCAGGGACAACTCCTACGAGCAGTACTTC.

The chain couples TRBV28 to TRBJ2-5; D is uncertain. CDR3 size: 14 residues. Germline V gene sequence: CDR1 MDHEN, CDR2 SYDVKM. V was clipped by 9 bases and J by 5 bases, with 19 bases between them. The CDR3 here is CASSRGSWLETQYF. The CDR3 DNA reads as TGTGCCAGTAGTAGAGGTTCCTGGTTGGAGACCCAGTACTTC.

This clone was seen a single time. The chain joins TRBV11-2 to TRBJ1-6; TRBD1 might be the D (6 bases). The CDR3 spans 16 residues. Germline V CDR1 and CDR2: SGHAT, FQNNGV. Trimming removed 1 base at V and 8 bases at J, with 15 bases between. In nucleotides, the CDR3 is TGTGCCAGCAGCTTAGGCCGGGGGGCGTATGATTCACCCCTCCACTTT. The encoded protein is CASSLGRGAYDSPLHF.

The chain has TRBV5-6 and TRBJ2-7, with 9 bases fitting TRBD1. The CDR3 runs 14 residues. Germline V CDR1 and CDR2: SGHDT, YYEEEE. Germline trimming cut 4 bases from V and 6 bases from J; bases unmatched to any gene: 8. The CDR3 region is CASSARDRESEQYF. CDR3 DNA: TGTGCCAGCAGCGCCCGGGACAGGGAGAGCGAGCAGTACTTC.

This sequence joins TRBV30 and TRBJ2-7; the match to TRBD2 covers 9 bases. V shed 1 base, J shed 5 bases, and the junction held 6 bases outside the gene matches. CDR3 length: 14 residues. Germline V gene data show CDR1 as GTSNPN and CDR2 as SVGIG (reference sequence). CDR3 bases: TGTGCCTGGAGTGGCGGGGGGGCTCTGAACGAGCAGTACTTC. Translation: CAWSGGGALNEQYF.

This clone was found a few times. The V call is TRBV7-9, the J call TRBJ1-1, with 9 bases fitting TRBD1. The CDR3 extends over 15 amino acids. Germline trimming cut 5 bases from V and 6 bases from J; bases unmatched to any gene: 10. Germline CDR1 is SEHNR and CDR2 is FQNEAQ (reference sequence). The CDR3 reads CASSDPGQGLPEAFF. CDR3 nucleotides: TGTGCCAGCAGCGACCCGGGACAGGGTTTACCTGAAGCTTTCTTT.

This sequence joins TRBV7-9 and TRBJ1-2, with a tentative D call TRBD1 (6 bases). The CDR3 covers 16 residues. Germline-derived CDR1 and CDR2 are SEHNR and FQNEAQ (reference sequence). V shed 3 bases and J shed 0 bases, with 14 bases lying between them. CDR3 in amino acids: CASSFPGTTSNYGYTF. The CDR3 DNA sequence: TGTGCCAGCAGCTTCCCTGGGACAACTTCTAACTATGGCTACACCTTC.

This rearrangement joins TRBV18 to TRBJ1-3, with D possibly TRBD1 on 5 matching bases. Germline lookup yields CDR1 KGHSH and CDR2 LQKENI. V shed 2 bases and J shed 0 bases, with 11 bases lying between them. The CDR3 runs 16 residues. CDR3 in DNA: TGTGCCAGCTCACCAGGCGGGACCGACTCTGGAAACACCATATATTTT. This translates into CASSPGGTDSGNTIYF. The full variable domain, its missing parts supplied by reference TRBV18 and TRBJ1-3, is NAGVMQNPRHLVRRRGQEARLRCSPMKGHSHVYWYRQLPEEGLKFMVYLQKENIIDESGMPKERFSAEFPKEGPSILRIQQVVRGDSAAYFCASSPGGTDSGNTIYFGEGSWLTVV.

The chain employs TRBV27 and TRBJ1-5; 9 bases line up with TRBD1. Germline assignment: CDR1 MNHEY and CDR2 SMNVEV (reference sequence). With V trimmed by 7 bases and J by 4 bases, 8 bases remained unmatched. The length of the CDR3 is 15 residues. In DNA, the CDR3 is TGTGCCAGCACCCTGACAGGGGGGAGAAATCAGCCCCAGCATTTT. It specifies CASTLTGGRNQPQHF.

The gene calls are TRBV27 and TRBJ2-7, with 9 bases fitting TRBD1. V lost 3 bases and J lost 1; bases outside the gene matches: 7. CDR1 is MNHEY, CDR2 SMNVEV, per germline (reference sequence). This CDR3 is built from 16 residues. CDR3: CASSLSTGGRSYEQYF. The CDR3 coding sequence is TGTGCCAGCAGTTTGTCCACAGGGGGCCGATCCTACGAGCAGTACTTC.

This clone was counted only a few times. This sequence joins TRBV9 and TRBJ2-1; 7 bases map to TRBD2. The V gene end was trimmed by 3 bases and the J gene end by 8 bases; junction bases not matched to a gene: 2. The CDR3 sequence is 12 residues long. Germline CDR1 and CDR2: SGDLS and YYNGEE. The CDR3 protein is CASSARGDEQFF. CDR3 nucleotide sequence: TGTGCCAGCAGCGCCCGGGGGGATGAGCAGTTCTTC.

The V gene is TRBV7-2, the J gene TRBJ2-6; maybe TRBD2 (5 bases). V was trimmed by 0 bases and J by 0 bases, leaving 21 bases between them. Germline CDR1 and CDR2: SGHTA and FQGNSA. The CDR3 spans 21 residues. As DNA, the CDR3 is TGTGCCAGCAGCTTAGCAAGGGCAGCTACCCTCGGGGTCTCTGGGGCCAACGTCCTGACTTTC. Residues: CASSLARAATLGVSGANVLTF.